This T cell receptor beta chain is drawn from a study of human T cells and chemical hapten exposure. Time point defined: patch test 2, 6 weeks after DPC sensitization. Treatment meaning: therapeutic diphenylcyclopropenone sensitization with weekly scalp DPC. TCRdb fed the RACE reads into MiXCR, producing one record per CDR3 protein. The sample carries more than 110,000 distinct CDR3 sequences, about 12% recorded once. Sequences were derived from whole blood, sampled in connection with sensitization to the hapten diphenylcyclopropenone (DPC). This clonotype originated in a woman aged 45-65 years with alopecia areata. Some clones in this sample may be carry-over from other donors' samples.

CDR3 sequence: CASSRSGVEDEQFF. CDR3 in DNA: TGTGCCAGCAGTCGGAGCGGGGTCGAGGATGAGCAGTTCTTC. This chain uses TRBV6-2 or TRBV6-3 with TRBJ2-1, with 7 positions matching TRBD2. In germline, CDR1 is MNHEY, CDR2 SVGEGT. The CDR3 spans 14 residues. After removal of 5 bases from V and 8 bases from J, the junction contained 9 bases not matched to a gene.